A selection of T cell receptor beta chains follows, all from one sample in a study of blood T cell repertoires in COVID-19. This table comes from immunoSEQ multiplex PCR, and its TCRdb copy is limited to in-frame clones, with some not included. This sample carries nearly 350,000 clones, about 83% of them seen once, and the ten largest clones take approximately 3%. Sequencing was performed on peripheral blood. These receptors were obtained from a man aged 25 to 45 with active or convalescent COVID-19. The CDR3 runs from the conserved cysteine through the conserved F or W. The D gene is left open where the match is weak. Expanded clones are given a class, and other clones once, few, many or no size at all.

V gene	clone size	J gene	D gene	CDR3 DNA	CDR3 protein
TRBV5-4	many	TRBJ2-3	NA	TGTGCCAGCAGCTTGAGGGGAAGCACAGATACGCAGTATTTT	CASSLRGSTDTQYF
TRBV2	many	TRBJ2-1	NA	TGTGCCAGCAGTACAGGGTATGAGCAGTTCTTC	CASSTGYEQFF
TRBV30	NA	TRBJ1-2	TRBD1	TGTGCCTGTTCGACAGGGGGTGGCTACACCTTC	CACSTGGGYTF
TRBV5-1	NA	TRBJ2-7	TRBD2	TGCGCCAGCAGCCTCGTAGCGGGAGGAAGCTCCTACGAGCAGTACTTC	CASSLVAGGSSYEQYF
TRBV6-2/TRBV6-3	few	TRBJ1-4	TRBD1	TGTGCCAGCAGTTACCGTGAGGGGGCGAATGAAAAACTGTTTTTT	CASSYREGANEKLFF
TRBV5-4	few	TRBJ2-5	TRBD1	TGTGCCAGCAGTGCGACAGGGCCCCGATCCCAAGAGACCCAGTACTTC	CASSATGPRSQETQYF
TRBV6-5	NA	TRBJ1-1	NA	TGTGCCAGCAGAACAATGAACACTGAAGCTTTCTTT	CASRTMNTEAFF
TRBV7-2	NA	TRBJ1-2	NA	TGTGCCAGCAGCTCGGATGGGGGGTATGGCTACACCTTC	CASSSDGGYGYTF
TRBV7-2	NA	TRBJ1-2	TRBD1	TGTGCCAGCAGCTTAATCTCCGCGGAGTACAGGGGAAAGGGCTACACCTTC	CASSLISAEYRGKGYTF
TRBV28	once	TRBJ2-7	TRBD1	TGTGCCAGCAGTTTCCGGGTGAAGGGACAGGGGGCCTACGAGCAGTACTTC	CASSFRVKGQGAYEQYF
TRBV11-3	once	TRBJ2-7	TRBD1	TGTGCCAGCAGCCAGGGACAGGGATCCTCCTACGAGCAGTACTTC	CASSQGQGSSYEQYF
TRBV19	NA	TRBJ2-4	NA	TGTGCCAGTAGTATCAGGGGATTTTTAGCCAAAAACATTCAGTACTTC	CASSIRGFLAKNIQYF
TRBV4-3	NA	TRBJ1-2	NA	TGCGCCAGCAGCCAAGACAGAACAGGGAAGAGGTCTAAGAACACCTTC	CASSQDRTGKRSKNTF
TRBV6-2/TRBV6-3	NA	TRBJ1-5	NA	TGTGCCAGCAGTCTACGGCAGGGTCCCAATCAGCCCCAGCATTTT	CASSLRQGPNQPQHF
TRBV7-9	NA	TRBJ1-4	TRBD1	TGTGCCAGCAGCCCATCGGGACAGGAGAATGAAAAACTGTTTTTT	CASSPSGQENEKLFF
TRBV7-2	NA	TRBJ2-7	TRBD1	TGTGCCAGCAGCTTTACCACAGGGGACCTCTACGAGCAGTACTTC	CASSFTTGDLYEQYF
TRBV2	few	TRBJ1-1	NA	TGTGCCAGCAGTGGCTGGACAGCGAACACTGAAGCTTTCTTT	CASSGWTANTEAFF
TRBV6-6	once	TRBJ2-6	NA	TGTGCCACCAGGTTCGGGGCTGGGGCCAACGTCCTGACTTTC	CATRFGAGANVLTF
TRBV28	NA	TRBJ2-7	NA	NA	CASSTSGLNQSQYF
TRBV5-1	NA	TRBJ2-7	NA	TGCGCCAGCAGCTTGTTCTCGGGTAGGTACGAGCAGTACTTC	CASSLFSGRYEQYF
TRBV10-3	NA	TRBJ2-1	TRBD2	TGTGCCATCAGTCAAACTAGCGAGAGCTCCTACAATGAGCAGTTCTTC	CAISQTSESSYNEQFF
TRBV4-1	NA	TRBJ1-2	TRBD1	TGCGCCAGCAGCACTCGGACAGGGGGGTCTCTCTATGGCTACACCTTC	CASSTRTGGSLYGYTF
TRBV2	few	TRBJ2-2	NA	TGTGCCAGCAGATTTGACAGGAACACCGGGGAGCTGTTTTTT	CASRFDRNTGELFF
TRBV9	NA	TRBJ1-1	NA	TGTGCCAGCAGCGTAGGGTTAGAGGGCGAAGCTTTCTTT	CASSVGLEGEAFF
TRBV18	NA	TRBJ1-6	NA	TGTGCCAGCTCACCAGGGAGGGGATCGGAGTCACCCCTCCACTTT	CASSPGRGSESPLHF
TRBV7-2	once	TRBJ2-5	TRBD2	TGTGCCAGCAGCTTTGGACTAGCGGAGGAGACCCAGTACTTC	CASSFGLAEETQYF
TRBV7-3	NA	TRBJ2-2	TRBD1	TGTGCCAGCAGGTTTAGAAGGGACAGGGTCTGGGAGCTGTTTTTT	CASRFRRDRVWELFF
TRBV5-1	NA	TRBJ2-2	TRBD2	TGCGCCAGCAACACTTATAGCGGGAGGGCCGGCGGGGAGCTGTTTTTT	CASNTYSGRAGGELFF
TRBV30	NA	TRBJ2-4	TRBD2	TGTGCCTGGAGCGATATCGGACTAGCGGTAGCCAAAAACATTCAGTACTTC	CAWSDIGLAVAKNIQYF
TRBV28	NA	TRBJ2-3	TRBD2	TGTGCCAGCAGTTCGCCCGGGACTAGCGGGAGCACAGATACGCAGTATTTT	CASSSPGTSGSTDTQYF
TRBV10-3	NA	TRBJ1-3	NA	TGTGCCATCACTATTAGCACCCTTGGAGACACCATATATTTT	CAITISTLGDTIYF
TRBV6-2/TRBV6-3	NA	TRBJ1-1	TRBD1	TGTGCCAGCAGTTACTCGGGCGGACAGGGCACTGAAGCTTTCTTT	CASSYSGGQGTEAFF
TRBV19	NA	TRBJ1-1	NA	TGTGCCAGTAGTATCCCCGGGAGAAGGAACACTGAAGCTTTCTTT	CASSIPGRRNTEAFF
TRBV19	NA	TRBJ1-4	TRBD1	TGTGCCAGTGGAGACAGGGGTACAACTAATGAAAAACTGTTTTTT	CASGDRGTTNEKLFF
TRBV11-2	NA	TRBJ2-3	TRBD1	TGTGCCAGCAGCCCGTGGACAGGGGGCCCAGATACGCAGTATTTT	CASSPWTGGPDTQYF
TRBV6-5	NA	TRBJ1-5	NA	TGTGCCAGCAGAGCCGCCGTCGACAGAAATCAGCCCCAGCATTTT	CASRAAVDRNQPQHF
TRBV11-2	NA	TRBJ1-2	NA	TGTGCCAGCAGCTTACGAGGTTACTATGGCTACACCTTC	CASSLRGYYGYTF
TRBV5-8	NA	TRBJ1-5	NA	TGTGCCAGCAGCTTGGCCCCTGGAGAGCGGGCCCAGCATTTT	CASSLAPGERAQHF
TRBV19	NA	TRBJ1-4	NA	TGTGCCAGTAGTGGTGCACAGGCGTATGAAAAACTGTTTTTT	CASSGAQAYEKLFF
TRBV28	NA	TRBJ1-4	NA	TGTGCCAGCAGGGTCTTGGCATCGGAAAAACTGTTTTTT	CASRVLASEKLFF
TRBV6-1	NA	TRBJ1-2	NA	TGTGCCAGCACCCTCTACCCCCAGGGCTCTGGCTACACCTTC	CASTLYPQGSGYTF
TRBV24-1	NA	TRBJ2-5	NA	TGTGCCACCAGTGATTCCTGGGCAGACCAAGAGACCCAGTACTTC	CATSDSWADQETQYF
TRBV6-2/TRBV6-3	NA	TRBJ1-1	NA	TGTGCCAGCAGCAGGAGGGGCGAGCCGTACTCCCGGGACGCTGAAGCTTTCTTT	CASSRRGEPYSRDAEAFF
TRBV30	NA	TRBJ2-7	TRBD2	TGTGCCTGGAGCCTTGAGGGACTAGGCTACGAGCAGTACTTC	CAWSLEGLGYEQYF
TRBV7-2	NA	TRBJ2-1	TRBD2	TGTGCCAGCAGCTCGACTAGCGGGCCCATAGGAAATGAGCAGTTCTTC	CASSSTSGPIGNEQFF
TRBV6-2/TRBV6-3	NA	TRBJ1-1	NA	TGTGCCAGCAGCCGGATGACAGTTTCCTTGAACACTGAAGCTTTCTTT	CASSRMTVSLNTEAFF
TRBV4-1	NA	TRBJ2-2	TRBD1	TGCGCCAGCAGCCAAGCTCAGGGGGTTAACACCGGGGAGCTGTTTTTT	CASSQAQGVNTGELFF
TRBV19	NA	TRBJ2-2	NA	TGTGCCAGTAGTATACGCGCAGGGAACACCGGGGAGCTGTTTTTT	CASSIRAGNTGELFF
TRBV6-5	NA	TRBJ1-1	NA	TGTGCCATTGCCCAGAGGACGGGGGGTACTGAAGCTTTCTTT	CAIAQRTGGTEAFF
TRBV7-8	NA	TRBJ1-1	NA	TGTGCCAGCAGCGTTAACCGGGGGAACACTGAAGCTTTCTTT	CASSVNRGNTEAFF